Given below is one T cell receptor (beta chain) in context. Its antigen is unidentified. This sample is drawn from a study of cytomegalovirus exposure and HLA in healthy donors. Overall study results and limits: In a later analysis, an Asian-associated ancestry cluster reportedly showed fewer N-insertions than the approximately 700-donor mean. Productive status was seen about 87% or about 30% of the time for most TCR beta V segments in an earlier analysis.

CDR3 size: 15 residues. Trimming shortened V by 0 bases and J by 7 bases, and 10 bases separated the two germline ends. Germline lookup yields CDR1 SEHNR and CDR2 FQNEAQ (reference sequence). There were likely unrecorded immune exposures, though donors were nominally healthy when sampled. The PCR made use of 60 Vbeta and 13 Jbeta primers. Method: immunoSEQ multiplex PCR; TCRdb's copy keeps in-frame clones and lacks some. Found here are about 170,000 clones, approximately 65% of them singletons; the top ten hold 2.5% to 3%. This sequence was found in a man aged 35-49 years in good health and CMV-seronegative. J is TRBJ1-6 and V is TRBV7-9; D is possibly TRBD1 (5 bases). Specimen: PBMCs. DNA for the CDR3: TGTGCCAGCAGCTTAGCAGGGGCTGAGAATTCACCCCTCCACTTT. Translating gives CASSLAGAENSPLHF.